The 27 T cell receptor beta chains listed next were all sequenced from one sample in a study of blood T cell repertoires in COVID-19. Only in-frame clones appear in the TCRdb table, and some are missing; sequencing was by immunoSEQ multiplex PCR. The repertoire holds approximately 130,000 clones, with around 82% as singletons. The sequenced sample consisted of peripheral blood. Receptors originate from a man older than 75 with active or convalescent COVID-19.

The chain carries TRBV19 and TRBJ2-1; 8 bases agree with TRBD1. CDR3 length: 13 amino acids. CDR1 LNHDA and CDR2 SQIVND come from the germline V gene (reference sequence). V lost 6 bases to trimming and J lost 5 bases; unmatched junction nucleotides: 3. Here the CDR3 reads CASRVTGDNEQFF. In DNA, the CDR3 is TGTGCCAGTAGGGTGACAGGGGACAATGAGCAGTTCTTC.

The CDR3 bases are TGTGCCTGGAGTCTCAATTGGGGGGTGCCGAACTATGGCTACACCTTC. Translated: CAWSLNWGVPNYGYTF. This sequence joins TRBV30 and TRBJ1-2; possible D gene TRBD1, 5 bases. This CDR3 has 16 amino acids. V was clipped by 2 bases and J by 2 bases, with 18 bases between them. Germline-derived CDR1 and CDR2 are GTSNPN and SVGIG (reference sequence). The whole variable domain, filled in from reference TRBV30 and TRBJ1-2, reads SQTIHQWPATLVQPVGSPLSLECTVEGTSNPNLYWYRQAAGRGLQLLFYSVGIGQISSEVPQNLSASRPQDRQFILSSKKLLLSDSGFYLCAWSLNWGVPNYGYTFGSGTRLTVV.

V is TRBV4-1 and J is TRBJ2-3; the D is unclear. This CDR3 is built from 15 residues. Germline V gives CDR1 MGHRA, CDR2 YSYEKL. Between the trimmed V and J ends, which lost 1 base and 4 bases, there was a span of 12 bases. Written as DNA, the CDR3 is TGCGCCAGCAGCCAAGTTGGCCTGCCCCCAGATACGCAGTATTTT. This translates into CASSQVGLPPDTQYF.

This clone was seen only a few times. The V gene is TRBV2, the J gene TRBJ2-5; D uncertain. Germline V lookup: CDR1 SNHLY, CDR2 FYNNEI. The V gene lost 4 bases and the J gene lost 5 bases, with 14 bases spanning the gap. The CDR3 extends over 14 amino acids. DNA of the CDR3: TGTGCCAGCAGTGCTCCGCTCCTCGGGGAGACCCAGTACTTC. This gives the protein CASSAPLLGETQYF.

The rearrangement links TRBV6-2 or TRBV6-3 to TRBJ1-6, with D possibly matching TRBD1 (5 bases). Germline CDR1 reads MNHEY; CDR2 reads SVGEGT. V lost 2 bases and J 9 bases, leaving 11 bases between the germline ends. The CDR3 is 14 amino acids. In DNA, the CDR3 is TGTGCCAGCAGTTACCTCCCAGGGCGTTCACCCCTCCACTTT. This encodes CASSYLPGRSPLHF.

The gene calls are TRBV27 and TRBJ1-4, with a tentative D call TRBD1 (6 bases). The ends were cut back, 4 bases at V and 0 bases at J, with 12 bases in the middle. CDR3 length: 16 amino acids. From germline, CDR1 is MNHEY and CDR2 SMNVEV (reference sequence). Written as DNA, the CDR3 is TGTGCCAGCAGTTCAGCAGGGGTTCCAACTAATGAAAAACTGTTTTTT. This codes for CASSSAGVPTNEKLFF.

The CDR3 DNA follows: TGCAGCGTCCGGACAATTGGAAACACCATATATTTT. It specifies CSVRTIGNTIYF. The rearrangement uses TRBV29-1 and TRBJ1-3; D is perhaps TRBD1 (5 bases). Trimming removed 6 bases at V and 3 bases at J, with 9 bases between. In germline, CDR1 is SQVTM, CDR2 ANQGSEA. The CDR3 consists of 12 residues.

The chain links TRBV12-3 or TRBV12-4 to TRBJ1-1; D unresolved. The CDR3 covers 13 residues. The V end lost 6 bases, the J end lost 6 bases, and 14 bases lay between the germline ends. The CDR3 sequence is CASRHKGEAEAFF. Written as DNA, the CDR3 is TGTGCCAGCAGACACAAGGGAGAAGCTGAAGCTTTCTTT.

The chain recombines TRBV2 with TRBJ1-1, with D perhaps matching TRBD1 (6 bases). In germline, CDR1 is SNHLY, CDR2 FYNNEI. With 4 bases removed from V and 5 bases from J, the gap between germline ends came to 14 bases. There are 14 residues in the CDR3. The CDR3: CASSGEQGWTEAFF. The CDR3 DNA reads as TGTGCCAGCAGTGGAGAACAGGGTTGGACTGAAGCTTTCTTT.

This chain links TRBV7-2 with TRBJ1-3; TRBD1 might be the D (6 bases). V lost 4 bases, J lost 6 bases, and 22 bases lay in between. Per the germline V gene, CDR1 is SGHTA and CDR2 is FQGNSA. This CDR3 comprises 17 residues. In DNA, the CDR3 is TGTGCCAGCAGCTCTACCCTCTCGGGGGGCTCAGAAAACACCATATATTTT. It translates to CASSSTLSGGSENTIYF.

The chain's CDR3 is CASSFQGAPGNTIYF. CDR3 sequence (DNA): TGTGCCAGCAGCTTCCAGGGGGCACCTGGAAACACCATATATTTT. The chain links TRBV11-3 to TRBJ1-3; 8 bases match TRBD1. The CDR3 is 15 amino acids. With 3 bases clipped from V and 2 bases from J, the junction kept 3 bases outside the gene matches. The germline V gene encodes CDR1 SGHNT and CDR2 YENEEA.

The V call is TRBV6-1, the J call TRBJ1-5, with 8 bases fitting TRBD1. J lost 3 bases, V lost 4 bases, and 8 bases had no gene match. The germline V gene has CDR1 MNHNS and CDR2 SASEGT. This CDR3 is 16 amino acids long. The CDR3: CASSASGQGNNQPQHF. As DNA, the CDR3 is TGTGCCAGCAGTGCTTCCGGACAGGGAAACAATCAGCCCCAGCATTTT.

The V and J genes are TRBV11-3 and TRBJ2-7, with TRBD2 as a possible D gene (6 bases). This CDR3 is 14 amino acids long. V was shortened by 3 bases and J by 3 bases, with 12 bases between the two germline ends. Looked up from germline, CDR1 is SGHNT and CDR2 is YENEEA. The CDR3 nucleotides read TGTGCCAGCAGCTTCCGCGGGACCAGCTACGAGCAGTACTTC. This gives the protein CASSFRGTSYEQYF.

This chain uses TRBV2 with TRBJ2-5; D gene ambiguous. The CDR3 sequence is 15 residues long. Germline assignment: CDR1 SNHLY and CDR2 FYNNEI. The ends were cut back, 3 bases at V and 5 bases at J, with 16 bases in the middle. The CDR3 region is CASSELATGGETQYF. The DNA for the CDR3 is TGTGCCAGCAGTGAGTTGGCGACTGGTGGGGAGACCCAGTACTTC.

The sample holds a few counts of this clone. V and J are TRBV5-1 and TRBJ2-5; D may be TRBD2 (6 bases). Germline loops: CDR1 SGHRS, CDR2 YFSETQ. Trimming took 5 bases from V and 4 from J, leaving 12 bases between them. The CDR3 extends over 13 amino acids. CDR3 region: CASSERGTETQYF. DNA of the CDR3: TGCGCCAGCAGTGAACGGGGGACAGAGACCCAGTACTTC.

The chain couples TRBV10-1 to TRBJ1-1, with TRBD1 matching over 8 bases. Germline trimming cut 10 bases from V and 4 bases from J; bases unmatched to any gene: 2. CDR3 size: 11 residues. Germline V gene sequence: CDR1 WNHNN, CDR2 SYGVQD (reference sequence). CDR3 in DNA: TGCGCCAACACAGGGGGCACTGAAGCTTTCTTT. Its translation: CANTGGTEAFF.

The chain is built from TRBV28 and TRBJ2-3, with D unclear. The CDR3 is 12 amino acids. Germline V CDR1 and CDR2: MDHEN, SYDVKM. V was trimmed by 3 bases and J by 6 bases, leaving 7 bases between them. As DNA, the CDR3 is TGTGCCAGCAGTTTGGCGGCCGATACGCAGTATTTT. As protein: CASSLAADTQYF. Full variable domain (rest looked up from reference TRBV28 and TRBJ2-3): DVKVTQSSRYLVKRTGEKVFLECVQDMDHENMFWYRQDPGLGLRLIYFSYDVKMKEKGDIPEGYSVSREKKERFSLILESASTNQTSMYLCASSLAADTQYFGPGTRLTVL.

The rearrangement joins TRBV9 to TRBJ1-3, with D uncertain. There are 16 residues in the CDR3. The V gene lost 0 bases and the J gene lost 0 bases, with 10 bases spanning the gap. CDR1 and CDR2 (germline): SGDLS, YYNGEE. CDR3 sequence reads: CASSVDWAPSGNTIYF. The CDR3 DNA follows: TGTGCCAGCAGCGTAGATTGGGCCCCCTCTGGAAACACCATATATTTT.

The rearrangement links TRBV18 to TRBJ2-7; 7 nucleotides align to TRBD1. Per germline, CDR1 KGHSH and CDR2 LQKENI. The ends lost 1 base at V and 7 bases at J; junction bases unmatched: 7. The CDR3 spans 14 residues. The CDR3 coding sequence is TGTGCCAGCTCACCACAGGGACAGTCCAGGGAGCAGTACTTC. It encodes CASSPQGQSREQYF.

The chain recombines TRBV7-2 with TRBJ1-3; TRBD1 agrees at 7 bases. V shed 2 bases and J 3 bases; nucleotides not matched to a gene: 4. The CDR3 runs to 15 residues. CDR1 is SGHTA, CDR2 FQGNSA, per germline. DNA of the CDR3: TGTGCCAGCAGCTTAACCACAGGGGTTGGAAACACCATATATTTT. Translated: CASSLTTGVGNTIYF. The full variable domain, its missing parts supplied by reference TRBV7-2 and TRBJ1-3, is GAGVSQSPSNKVTEKGKDVELRCDPISGHTALYWYRQSLGQGLEFLIYFQGNSAPDKSGLPSDRFSAERTGGSVSTLTIQRTQQEDSAVYLCASSLTTGVGNTIYFGEGSWLTVV.

This clone was recorded only once. This rearrangement joins TRBV7-2 to TRBJ2-7; 7 bases align to TRBD1. Germline CDR1 reads SGHTA; CDR2 reads FQGNSA. The CDR3 spans 17 residues. Trimming removed 1 base from V and 0 bases from J; junction bases left unmatched: 9. The CDR3 is CASSLVPQGVGSYEQYF. In nucleotides, the CDR3 is TGTGCCAGCAGCTTAGTGCCCCAGGGGGTGGGCTCCTACGAGCAGTACTTC.

The J gene is TRBJ2-7, the V gene TRBV19; 9 bases fit TRBD1. V shed 5 bases, J shed 7 bases, and the junction held 15 bases outside the gene matches. The CDR3 totals 16 residues. CDR1 is LNHDA, CDR2 SQIVND, per germline (reference sequence). The CDR3 reads CASSPYGTGTSGEQYF. The CDR3 DNA reads TGTGCCAGTAGTCCCTATGGGACAGGGACATCGGGGGAGCAGTACTTC.

V and J are TRBV3-1 (or the pseudogene TRBV3-2) and TRBJ1-3; 10 nucleotides align to TRBD1. CDR3 length: 16 residues. CDR1 and CDR2 (germline): LGHDT, YNNKEL (reference sequence). V dropped 4 bases and J dropped 4; count of bases not matched to a gene: 7. The CDR3 DNA follows: TGTGCCAGCAGCCCTGCGACAGGGGGCGCCGGAAACACCATATATTTT. It translates to CASSPATGGAGNTIYF.

This chain uses TRBV7-2 with TRBJ1-2; 11 bases align to TRBD1. The germline gives CDR1 SGHTA, CDR2 FQGNSA. The V segment lost 3 bases and the J segment 8 bases; nucleotides outside the gene matches: 5. The CDR3 covers 14 residues. CDR3 protein: CASSLRDRGEGYTF. The CDR3 coding sequence is TGTGCCAGCAGCTTGCGGGACAGGGGGGAGGGCTACACCTTC.

This CDR3 reads CASSPPPGTSGGTQYF. The CDR3 DNA reads TGTGCCAGCAGCCCCCCTCCCGGGACTAGCGGGGGTACGCAGTATTTT. The rearrangement links TRBV5-4 to TRBJ2-3, with TRBD2 matching 14 bases. After removal of 4 bases from V and 8 bases from J, the junction contained 9 bases not matched to a gene. Germline V lookup: CDR1 SGHNT, CDR2 YYREEE (reference sequence). The CDR3 loop spans 16 amino acids.

The chain employs TRBV7-9 and TRBJ1-2, with 8 bases fitting TRBD1. The trim removed 7 bases at V and 7 bases at J, leaving 8 bases unmatched. Looked up from germline, CDR1 is SEHNR and CDR2 is FQNEAQ (reference sequence). This CDR3 spans 13 amino acids. The CDR3 reads CASTPDRDSGYTF. CDR3 in DNA: TGTGCCAGCACCCCGGACAGGGACAGTGGCTACACCTTC. The full variable domain, rest sourced from reference TRBV7-9 and TRBJ1-2, is DTGVSQNPRHKITKRGQNVTFRCDPISEHNRLYWYRQTLGQGPEFLTYFQNEAQLEKSRLLSDRFSAERPKGSFSTLEIQRTEQGDSAMYLCASTPDRDSGYTFGSGTRLTVV.

This rearrangement joins TRBV3-1 (or the pseudogene TRBV3-2) to TRBJ2-7; D perhaps matches TRBD2 (5 bases). Germline values: CDR1 LGHDT, CDR2 YNNKEL (reference sequence). Trimming removed 3 bases from V and 2 bases from J, with 8 bases in between. The CDR3 extends over 13 amino acids. This chain's CDR3 is CASSHGGPYEQYF. In nucleotides, the CDR3 is TGTGCCAGCAGCCATGGAGGCCCCTACGAGCAGTACTTC.